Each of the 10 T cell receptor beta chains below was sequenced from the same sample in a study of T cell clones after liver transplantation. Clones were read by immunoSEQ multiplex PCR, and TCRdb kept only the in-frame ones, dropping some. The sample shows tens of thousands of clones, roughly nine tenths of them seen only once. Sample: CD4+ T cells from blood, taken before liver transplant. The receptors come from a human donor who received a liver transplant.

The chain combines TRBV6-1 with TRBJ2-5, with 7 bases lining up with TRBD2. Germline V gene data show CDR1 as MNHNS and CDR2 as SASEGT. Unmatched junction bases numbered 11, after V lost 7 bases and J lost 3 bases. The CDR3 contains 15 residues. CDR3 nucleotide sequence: TGTGCCAGCACCAGCCCGACTAGCTGGGAAGAGACCCAGTACTTC. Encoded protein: CASTSPTSWEETQYF.

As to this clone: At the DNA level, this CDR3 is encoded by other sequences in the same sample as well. This chain's CDR3 is CASSPSGTYEQYF. The CDR3 DNA reads TGTGCCAGCAGCCCTAGCGGGACCTACGAGCAGTACTTC. V and J are TRBV28 and TRBJ2-7; 9 bases align to TRBD2. The J segment lost 2 bases and the V segment lost 6 bases, leaving 2 bases of the junction unmatched. CDR3 length: 13 residues. The germline gives CDR1 MDHEN, CDR2 SYDVKM.

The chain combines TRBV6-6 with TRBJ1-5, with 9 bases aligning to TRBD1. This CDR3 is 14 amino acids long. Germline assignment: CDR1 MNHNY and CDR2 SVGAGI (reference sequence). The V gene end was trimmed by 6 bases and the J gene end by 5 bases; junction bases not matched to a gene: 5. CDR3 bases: TGTGCCAGCAGCCGGGACAGGGAGGATCAGCCCCAGCATTTT. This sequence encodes CASSRDREDQPQHF.

The CDR3 sequence: CASSRNTGNTEAFF. The CDR3 coding sequence is TGTGCCAGCAGTCGAAATACGGGGAACACTGAAGCTTTCTTT. The chain combines TRBV7-8 with TRBJ1-1; D not resolved. The CDR3 has 14 amino acids. Trimming took 6 bases from V and 1 from J, leaving 12 bases between them. From germline, CDR1 is SGHVS and CDR2 FQNEAQ. The whole variable domain, filled in from reference TRBV7-8 and TRBJ1-1, reads GAGVSQSPRYKVAKRGQDVALRCDPISGHVSLFWYQQALGQGPEFLTYFQNEAQLDKSGLPSDRFFAERPEGSVSTLKIQRTQQEDSAVYLCASSRNTGNTEAFFGQGTRLTVV.

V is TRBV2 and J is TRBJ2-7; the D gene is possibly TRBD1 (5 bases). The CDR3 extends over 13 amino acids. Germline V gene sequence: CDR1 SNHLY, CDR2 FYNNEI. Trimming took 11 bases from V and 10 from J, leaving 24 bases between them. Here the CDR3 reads CAGATAKYRGQYF. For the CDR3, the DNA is TGTGCCGGCGCGACAGCGAAGTACCGAGGACAGTACTTC. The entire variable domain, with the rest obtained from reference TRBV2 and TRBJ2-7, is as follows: EPEVTQTPSHQVTQMGQEVILRCVPISNHLYFYWYRQILGQKVEFLVSFYNNEISEKSEIFDDQFSVERPDGSNFTLKIRSTKLEDSAMYFCAGATAKYRGQYFGPGTRLTVT.

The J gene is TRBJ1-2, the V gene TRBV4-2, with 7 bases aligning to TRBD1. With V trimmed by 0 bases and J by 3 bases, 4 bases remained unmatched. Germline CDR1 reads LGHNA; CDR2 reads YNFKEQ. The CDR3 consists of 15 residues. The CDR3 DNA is TGTGCCAGCAGCCAAGAATCCAGGGGGGACTATGGCTACACCTTC. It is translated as CASSQESRGDYGYTF.

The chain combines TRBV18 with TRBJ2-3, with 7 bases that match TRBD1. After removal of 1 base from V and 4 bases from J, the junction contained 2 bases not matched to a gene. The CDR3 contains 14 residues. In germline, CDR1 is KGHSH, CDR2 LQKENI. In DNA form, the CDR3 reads TGTGCCAGCTCACCACGGCAGGGGGCAGATACGCAGTATTTT. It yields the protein CASSPRQGADTQYF.

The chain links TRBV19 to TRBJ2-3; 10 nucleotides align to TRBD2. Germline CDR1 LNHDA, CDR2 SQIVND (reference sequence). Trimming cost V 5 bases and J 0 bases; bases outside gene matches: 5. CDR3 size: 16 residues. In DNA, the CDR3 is TGTGCCAGTAGTGCGCGACTAGCGGGTAGCACAGATACGCAGTATTTT. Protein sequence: CASSARLAGSTDTQYF. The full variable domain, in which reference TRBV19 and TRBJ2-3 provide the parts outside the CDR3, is DGGITQSPKYLFRKEGQNVTLSCEQNLNHDAMYWYRQDPGQGLRLIYYSQIVNDFQKGDIAEGYSVSREKKESFPLTVTSAQKNPTAFYLCASSARLAGSTDTQYFGPGTRLTVL.

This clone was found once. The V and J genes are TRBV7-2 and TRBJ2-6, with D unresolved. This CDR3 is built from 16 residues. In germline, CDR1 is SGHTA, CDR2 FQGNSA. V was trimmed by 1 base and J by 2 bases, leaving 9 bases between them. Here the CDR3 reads CASSLGSNTGANVLTF. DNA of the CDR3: TGTGCCAGCAGCTTAGGTAGTAATACTGGGGCCAACGTCCTGACTTTC.

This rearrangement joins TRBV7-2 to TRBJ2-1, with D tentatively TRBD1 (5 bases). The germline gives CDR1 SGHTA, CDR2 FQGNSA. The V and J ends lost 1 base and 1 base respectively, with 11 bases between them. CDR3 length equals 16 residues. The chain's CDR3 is CASSLGGTGSYNEQFF. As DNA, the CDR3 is TGTGCCAGCAGCTTAGGGGGAACAGGATCCTACAATGAGCAGTTCTTC.